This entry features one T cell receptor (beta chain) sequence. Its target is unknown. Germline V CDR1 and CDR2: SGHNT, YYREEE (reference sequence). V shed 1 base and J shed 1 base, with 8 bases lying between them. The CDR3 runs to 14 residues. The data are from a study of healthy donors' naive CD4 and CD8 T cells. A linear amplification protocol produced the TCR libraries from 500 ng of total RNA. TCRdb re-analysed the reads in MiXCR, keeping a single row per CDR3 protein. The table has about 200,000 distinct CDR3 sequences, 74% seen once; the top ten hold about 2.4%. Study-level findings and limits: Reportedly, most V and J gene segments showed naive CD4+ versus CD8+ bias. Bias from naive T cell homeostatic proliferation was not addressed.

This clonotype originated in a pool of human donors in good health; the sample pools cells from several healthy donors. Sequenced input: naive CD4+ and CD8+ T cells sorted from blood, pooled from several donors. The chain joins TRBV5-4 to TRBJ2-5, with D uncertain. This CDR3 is CASSLLSGQETQYF. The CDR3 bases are TGTGCCAGCAGCTTGCTATCAGGCCAAGAGACCCAGTACTTC.